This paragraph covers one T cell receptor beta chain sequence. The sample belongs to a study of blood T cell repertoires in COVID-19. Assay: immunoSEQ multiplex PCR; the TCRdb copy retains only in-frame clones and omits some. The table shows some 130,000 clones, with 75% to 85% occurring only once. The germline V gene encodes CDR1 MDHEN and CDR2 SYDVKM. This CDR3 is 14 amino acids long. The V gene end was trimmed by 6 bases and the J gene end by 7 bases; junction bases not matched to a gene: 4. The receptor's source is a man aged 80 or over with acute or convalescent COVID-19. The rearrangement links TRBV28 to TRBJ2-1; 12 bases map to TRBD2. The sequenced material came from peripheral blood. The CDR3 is CASRGLAGRNEQFF. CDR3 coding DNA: TGTGCCAGCAGGGGACTAGCGGGCCGAAATGAGCAGTTCTTC.